The 13 T cell receptor beta chains in this list originate from one sample, sequenced in a study of T cells in Graves' hyperthyroidism and ophthalmopathy. The source material, RNA transcripts, was used to amplify TCR beta CDR3 regions. Researchers ran a first-round RT-PCR on the TCR CDR3 using the HTBI primer set. One entry per CDR3 protein, called by TCRdb with MiXCR from the multiplex PCR reads. The sample gives some 740,000 distinct CDR3 sequences, less than 15% of which show up once; roughly 10% is in the top ten. Sequencing was carried out using blood. The receptor source for this set is a young woman with Graves' hyperthyroidism.

This clonotype was recorded at least ten times. The CDR3 DNA follows: TGCAGCGCTAGAGCAGGGGGCTGGGGAGAGACCCAGTACTTC. Its translation: CSARAGGWGETQYF. The chain couples TRBV29-1 to TRBJ2-5; 8 bases line up with TRBD1. Germline loops: CDR1 SQVTM, CDR2 ANQGSEA. Germline trimming cut 7 bases from V and 4 bases from J; bases unmatched to any gene: 11. This CDR3 comprises 14 residues.

The gene calls are TRBV5-6 and TRBJ1-2; D gene uncertain. Trimming took 1 base from V and 0 from J, leaving 7 bases between them. Germline V lookup: CDR1 SGHDT, CDR2 YYEEEE. The CDR3 length is 14 residues. CDR3 sequence (DNA): TGTGCCAGCAGCTTGTGGAGTTCTAACTATGGCTACACCTTC. Encoded protein: CASSLWSSNYGYTF.

This sequence joins TRBV25-1 and TRBJ2-7; D perhaps matches TRBD1 (7 bases). There are 18 residues in the CDR3. CDR1 MGHDK and CDR2 SYGVNS come from the germline V gene. Trimming left V 5 bases short and J 3 bases short, with 26 bases between. The CDR3 coding sequence is TGTGCCAGCAGTTTCAATACCCGGGACTTAGGGGGCCACTACGAGCAGTACTTC. It is translated as CASSFNTRDLGGHYEQYF.

CDR3 coding DNA: TGTGCCTGGAGTTGGGACTCGAGCTCCTACAATGAGCAGTTCTTC. This sequence encodes CAWSWDSSSYNEQFF. V usage is TRBV30 and J usage is TRBJ2-1; D is perhaps TRBD2 (6 bases). There are 15 residues in the CDR3. Germline loops: CDR1 GTSNPN, CDR2 SVGIG (reference sequence). V was pared by 2 bases and J by 0 bases, with 11 bases between.

This clonotype was counted between two and nine times. This sequence joins TRBV2 and TRBJ2-1, with 11 bases aligning to TRBD2. CDR1 and CDR2 (germline): SNHLY, FYNNEI. V trimming: 4 bases; J trimming: 4 bases; junction bases outside the gene matches: 6. The CDR3 length is 16 residues. The DNA for the CDR3 is TGTGCCAGCAGTGTGGGGACTAGCGGTTTTTACAATGAGCAGTTCTTC. This translates into CASSVGTSGFYNEQFF.

This clonotype has ten or more counts. The V and J genes are TRBV7-2 and TRBJ1-6; D is perhaps TRBD1 (5 bases). Germline lookup yields CDR1 SGHTA and CDR2 FQGNSA. With 6 bases removed from V and 9 bases from J, the gap between germline ends came to 18 bases. CDR3 length: 15 amino acids. For the CDR3, the DNA is TGTGCCAGCAGACCGTCGGGGGGAGGCTTTTCACCCCTCCACTTT. Translating gives CASRPSGGGFSPLHF. Based on the CDR3 plus reference TRBV7-2 and TRBJ1-6, the full variable domain is GAGVSQSPSNKVTEKGKDVELRCDPISGHTALYWYRQSLGQGLEFLIYFQGNSAPDKSGLPSDRFSAERTGGSVSTLTIQRTQQEDSAVYLCASRPSGGGFSPLHFGNGTRLTVT.

This clonotype has ten or more counts. The chain joins TRBV10-3 to TRBJ2-1, with D tentatively TRBD2 (6 bases). Germline-derived CDR1 and CDR2 are ENHRY and SYGVKD. The CDR3 covers 13 residues. Deletions cut 10 bases from V and 0 bases from J, with 10 bases between. The CDR3 region is CATGGSSYNEQFF. DNA of the CDR3: TGTGCCACCGGAGGGAGCTCCTACAATGAGCAGTTCTTC.

At least ten counts were recorded for this clonotype. The genes are TRBV7-3 and TRBJ2-1; 7 positions match TRBD2. The germline V gene encodes CDR1 SGHTA and CDR2 FQGTGA. The CDR3 sequence is 15 residues long. The J segment lost 6 bases and the V segment lost 2 bases, leaving 7 bases of the junction unmatched. CDR3 amino acids: CASSLSGGSINEQFF. The CDR3 DNA is TGTGCCAGCAGCTTATCTGGCGGGAGCATCAATGAGCAGTTCTTC.

This chain connects TRBV20-1 to TRBJ2-4, with no clear D. The germline V gene has CDR1 DFQATT and CDR2 SNEGSKA (reference sequence). The V gene lost 3 bases and the J gene lost 8 bases, with 8 bases spanning the gap. This CDR3 spans 11 amino acids. This CDR3 reads CSASRRDIQYF. In DNA form, the CDR3 reads TGCAGTGCTAGTAGACGGGACATTCAGTACTTC.

The J gene is TRBJ1-2, the V gene TRBV20-1, with TRBD1 identical over 7 bases. CDR3 size: 15 residues. Germline V gives CDR1 DFQATT, CDR2 SNEGSKA (reference sequence). V lost 3 bases and J lost 4; bases outside the gene matches: 11. The CDR3 loop reads CSAREDRERGYGYTF. The DNA for the CDR3 is TGCAGTGCTAGGGAAGACAGGGAACGGGGCTATGGCTACACCTTC.

The CDR3 protein is CASSTGDEQYF. CDR3 nucleotides: TGTGCCAGCAGCACAGGGGATGAGCAGTACTTC. The V gene is TRBV7-9, the J gene TRBJ2-1, with 7 bases that match TRBD1. The tail of the sequence fits TRBJ2-7 better, so the J call may be wrong. The CDR3 runs to 11 residues. Germline values: CDR1 SEHNR, CDR2 FQNEAQ (reference sequence).

Only a few counts were recorded for this clonotype. V is TRBV6-1 and J is TRBJ1-1; D is perhaps TRBD1 (6 bases). The germline gives CDR1 MNHNS, CDR2 SASEGT. Trimming cost V 7 bases and J 9 bases, with 12 bases left between them. This CDR3 is 11 amino acids long. The CDR3 DNA reads TGTGCCAGCACCACCGACAGGAAAGCTTTCTTT. As protein: CASTTDRKAFF.

CDR3 sequence: CARPSPGRARDGEQYF. DNA for the CDR3: TGTGCCAGACCTTCCCCGGGGAGGGCAAGGGACGGCGAGCAGTACTTC. This chain links TRBV19 with TRBJ2-7, with 7 bases lining up with TRBD2. Looked up from germline, CDR1 is LNHDA and CDR2 is SQIVND (reference sequence). This CDR3 is 16 amino acids long. V dropped 9 bases and J dropped 6; count of bases not matched to a gene: 20.